This is a list of T cell receptor beta chains from one sample in a study of cytotoxic CD8 clonotypes in ibrutinib-treated CLL. TCRdb keeps only in-frame clones here, not all; method: immunoSEQ multiplex PCR. The table records roughly 70,000 clones, approximately 80% of them present only once. Sample: PBMCs, taken at disease progression, from a patient treated with ibrutinib. The receptors here all came from a human donor with chronic lymphocytic leukemia. Both conserved end residues are part of each CDR3. The order of the fields is D gene, V gene, clone size, J gene, CDR3 DNA, CDR3 protein. A D gene is named only where the DNA matches it firmly. Size is omitted from some rows. Given values are once, few, many or a class for expanded clones.

>TRBD2|TRBV6-5|NA|TRBJ2-7
TGTGCCAGCAGCTACTCCACTAGCGGGATATCCTACGAGCAGTACTTC
CASSYSTSGISYEQYF
>TRBD1|TRBV2|few|TRBJ2-1
TGTGCCAGCAGTGAAGACAGGGGTTCCTACAATGAGCAGTTCTTC
CASSEDRGSYNEQFF
>TRBD2|TRBV15|NA|TRBJ2-3
TGTGCCACCAGCACCCGACTAGCGGTGCACACAGATACGCAGTATTTT
CATSTRLAVHTDTQYF
>TRBD1|TRBV10-3|NA|TRBJ1-2
TGTGCCATCTCGGGACAGGGGGCTAACTATGGCTACACCTTC
CAISGQGANYGYTF
>NA|TRBV19|few|TRBJ2-7
TGTGCCAGTAGTATAGCGACAGGGAGGGGACTCTACGAGCAGTACTTC
CASSIATGRGLYEQYF
>TRBD1|TRBV10-3|NA|TRBJ1-2
TGTGCCATCAGTGGGGACAGGGGGGACTATGGCTACACCTTC
CAISGDRGDYGYTF
>TRBD1|TRBV13|NA|TRBJ1-2
TGTGCCAGCAGCTCTAGACAGGGGCATGGCTATGGCTACACCTTC
CASSSRQGHGYGYTF
>NA|TRBV6-5|NA|TRBJ1-1
TGTGCCAGCAGGCCCCCCCTAGGGGCTGGCACTGAAGCTTTCTTT
CASRPPLGAGTEAFF
>NA|TRBV10-3|NA|TRBJ1-1
TGTGCCATCAAACAGGGAGGACGGGGATCAGCAAGTTCAGGCGAAGCTTTCTTT
CAIKQGGRGSASSGEAFF
>TRBD2|TRBV9|NA|TRBJ2-7
TGTGCCAGCAGCTCGGGACTAGCGGGAGATTACGAGCAGTACTTC
CASSSGLAGDYEQYF
>NA|TRBV7-9|NA|TRBJ2-7
TGTGCCAGCAGCTTAGGGGTCGGGGTAAGGGTTGACGAGCAGTACTTC
CASSLGVGVRVDEQYF
>NA|TRBV6-6|once|TRBJ2-7
TGTGCCAGCAGTTATCAGGGGACGGAACTCGAGCAGTACTTC
CASSYQGTELEQYF
>TRBD1|TRBV10-1|NA|TRBJ2-7
TGCGCCAGCAGTGAAGGGACAGGCAACTCCTACGAGCAGTACTTC
CASSEGTGNSYEQYF
>NA|TRBV7-9|NA|TRBJ2-7
TGTGCCAGCAGCTTAAGACTAGAGAGTGAGCAGTACTTC
CASSLRLESEQYF
>TRBD2|TRBV19|NA|TRBJ2-7
TGTGCCAGTAGCGGACTAGCGGGGGGCTACGAGCAGTACTTC
CASSGLAGGYEQYF
>TRBD2|TRBV7-9|once|TRBJ2-3
TGTGCCAGCAGCGCCGGGACTAGCGGTAGCACAGATACGCAGTATTTT
CASSAGTSGSTDTQYF
>TRBD2|TRBV7-9|NA|TRBJ2-1
TGTGCCAGCAGCTCTCGACTAGCGGGGGGATACGAGCAGTTCTTC
CASSSRLAGGYEQFF
>TRBD1|TRBV30|few|TRBJ1-5
TGTGCCTGGAGTAGACAGGGGGATCAGCCCCAGCATTTT
CAWSRQGDQPQHF
>NA|TRBV30|NA|TRBJ1-3
TGTGCCTGGAGACACAGCTCTGGAAACACCATATATTTT
CAWRHSSGNTIYF
>NA|TRBV5-4|once|TRBJ2-6
TGTGCCAGCAGCTTTCCAGGGGTAGGGGCCAACGTCCTGACTTTC
CASSFPGVGANVLTF
>NA|TRBV28|NA|TRBJ2-3
TGTGCCAGCGTCGGCGGGGCAACCCGGGATACGCAGTATTTT
CASVGGATRDTQYF
>TRBD1|TRBV19|NA|TRBJ1-2
TGTGCCACTTCCCGGGACAGGACTGTTGACTATGGCTACACCTTC
CATSRDRTVDYGYTF
>NA|TRBV30|NA|TRBJ1-1
TGTGCCTGGGGGTTGAACACTGAAGCTTTCTTT
CAWGLNTEAFF
>NA|TRBV5-1|NA|TRBJ2-1
TGCGCCAGCAGCTTGGTCGCGGGGGCCACCAGGGAGCAGTTCTTC
CASSLVAGATREQFF
>NA|TRBV11-2|NA|TRBJ2-4
TGTGCCAGCAGCTTAAGCAGCGTCTTTAACATTCAGTACTTC
CASSLSSVFNIQYF
>NA|TRBV4-1|NA|TRBJ2-2
TGCGCCAGCAGCCAAGAGGTGTACAGGAACACCGGGGAGCTGTTTTTT
CASSQEVYRNTGELFF
>NA|TRBV13|NA|TRBJ2-3
TGTGCCAGCAGCTTAGTGGACCATACGCAGTATTTT
CASSLVDHTQYF
>TRBD2|TRBV4-1|NA|TRBJ2-1
TGCGCCAGCAGCCCTCTAGCGGGGGCTCGGAGCTCCTACAATGAGCAGTTCTTC
CASSPLAGARSSYNEQFF
>NA|TRBV5-1|NA|TRBJ2-7
TGCGCCAGCAGCCCGTCCGGGGACTCGGCCTACGAGCAGTACTTC
CASSPSGDSAYEQYF
>NA|TRBV6-1|NA|TRBJ2-7
TGTGCCAGCAGAAGGGGCAGGGGCGCCTACGAGCAGTACTTC
CASRRGRGAYEQYF
>NA|TRBV11-2|NA|TRBJ1-4
TGTGCCAGCAGCGGCAGGGCTTCTACTAATGAAAAACTGTTTTTT
CASSGRASTNEKLFF
>NA|TRBV30|NA|TRBJ1-1
TGTGCCTGGTCTGGGGGGGTTGGCACTGAAGCTTTCTTT
CAWSGGVGTEAFF
>TRBD1|TRBV14|NA|TRBJ2-7
TGTGCCAGCTCTACAACCGGGACAGGGGGGCTCGAGCAGTACTTC
CASSTTGTGGLEQYF
>NA|TRBV19|NA|TRBJ1-4
TGTGCCAGTAGTAATCCCGACAGCTTTAATGAAAAACTGTTTTTT
CASSNPDSFNEKLFF
>NA|TRBV11-1|few|TRBJ2-1
TGTGCCAGCAGCTCCGTCGCGGAATTCCACAATGAGCAGTTCTTC
CASSSVAEFHNEQFF
>NA|TRBV1|few|TRBJ2-1
TGCACCAGCAGCCACGTACTAGCGGGGGGGCGAAATGAGCAGTTCTTC
CTSSHVLAGGRNEQFF
>NA|TRBV7-9|many|TRBJ1-5
TGTGCCAGCAGCCCAGGACAGTTTAGCAATCAGCCCCAGCATTTT
CASSPGQFSNQPQHF
>NA|TRBV7-8|NA|TRBJ2-7
TGTGCCAGCAGCTTAGAAACAGGGTGGCAGTACTTC
CASSLETGWQYF
>NA|TRBV6-1|NA|TRBJ2-7
TGTGCCAGCAGTGAGAAGGCCCTTAGGGTTTCCTACGAGCAGTACTTC
CASSEKALRVSYEQYF
>NA|TRBV23-1|NA|TRBJ1-5
TGCGCCAGCAGCGACAATCGGCCCCGAGATCAGCCCCAGCATTTT
CASSDNRPRDQPQHF
>TRBD1|TRBV28|once|TRBJ1-5
TGTGCCAGCAGTTTGGGACAGGGTCCTCAGCCCCAGCATTTT
CASSLGQGPQPQHF
>NA|TRBV27|NA|TRBJ1-4
TGTGCCAGCAGTTTTGACGGAAATTATGCAACTAATGAAAAACTGTTTTTT
CASSFDGNYATNEKLFF
>NA|TRBV2|few|TRBJ2-2
TGTGCCAGCAGTGATCGTCAGTACACCGGGGAGCTGTTTTTT
CASSDRQYTGELFF
>NA|TRBV5-1|NA|TRBJ2-7
TGCGCCAGCAGCTTGGGCACCATCTCCTACGAGCAGTACTTC
CASSLGTISYEQYF
>NA|TRBV5-1|NA|TRBJ2-7
TGCGCCAGCAGCTTCACGGCTTACGAGCAGTACTTC
CASSFTAYEQYF
>TRBD1|TRBV27|NA|TRBJ1-6
TGTGCCAGCAGTTTAGGGACAGAATTGAATTCACCCCTCCACTTT
CASSLGTELNSPLHF
>NA|TRBV20-1|NA|TRBJ2-5
TGCAGTGCTAAATTCCAAGAGACCCAGTACTTC
CSAKFQETQYF
>NA|TRBV28|NA|TRBJ1-5
TGTGCCACTCAGGGCGCGGGCAATCAGCCCCAGCATTTT
CATQGAGNQPQHF
>TRBD1|TRBV5-4|NA|TRBJ1-1
TGTGCCAGCAGCCAGGGGGACACTGAAGCTTTCTTT
CASSQGDTEAFF
>NA|TRBV7-9|NA|TRBJ2-7
TGTGCCAGCAGCGCGGACTACTACGAGCAGTACTTC
CASSADYYEQYF
>NA|TRBV11-3|NA|TRBJ2-1
TGTGCCAGCAGCTTCGACAGGCAGGTACGCAATGAGCAGTTCTTC
CASSFDRQVRNEQFF
>NA|TRBV28|once|TRBJ1-2
TGTGCCAGCAGTTTGTCGGGGGGAAGGTATGGCTACACCTTC
CASSLSGGRYGYTF
>TRBD1|TRBV13|NA|TRBJ1-3
TGTGCCAGCAGCTCGTTCACAGGGGCTGGAAACACCATATATTTT
CASSSFTGAGNTIYF
>NA|TRBV5-1|once|TRBJ1-2
TGCGCCAGCAGCTTGAGGGCAGAGACTAACTATGGCTACACCTTC
CASSLRAETNYGYTF
>TRBD2|TRBV5-1|NA|TRBJ2-1
TGCGCCAGCAGCTTGAACTCGGGAGGATCCTACAATGAGCAGTTCTTC
CASSLNSGGSYNEQFF